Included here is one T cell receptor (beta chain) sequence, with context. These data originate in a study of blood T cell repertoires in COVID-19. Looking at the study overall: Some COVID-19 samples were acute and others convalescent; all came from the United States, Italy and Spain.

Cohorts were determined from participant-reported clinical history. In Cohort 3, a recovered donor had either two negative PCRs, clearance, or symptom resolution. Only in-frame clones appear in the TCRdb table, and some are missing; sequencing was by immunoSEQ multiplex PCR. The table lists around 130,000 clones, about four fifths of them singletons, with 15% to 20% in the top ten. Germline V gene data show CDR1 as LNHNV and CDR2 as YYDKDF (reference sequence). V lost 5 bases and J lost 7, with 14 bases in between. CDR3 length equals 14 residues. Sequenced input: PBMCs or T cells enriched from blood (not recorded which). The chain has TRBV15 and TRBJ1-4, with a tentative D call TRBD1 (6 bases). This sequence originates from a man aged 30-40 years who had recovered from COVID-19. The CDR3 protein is CATSSGVQGEKLFF. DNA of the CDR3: TGTGCCACCAGCTCAGGGGTTCAGGGTGAAAAACTGTTTTTT.